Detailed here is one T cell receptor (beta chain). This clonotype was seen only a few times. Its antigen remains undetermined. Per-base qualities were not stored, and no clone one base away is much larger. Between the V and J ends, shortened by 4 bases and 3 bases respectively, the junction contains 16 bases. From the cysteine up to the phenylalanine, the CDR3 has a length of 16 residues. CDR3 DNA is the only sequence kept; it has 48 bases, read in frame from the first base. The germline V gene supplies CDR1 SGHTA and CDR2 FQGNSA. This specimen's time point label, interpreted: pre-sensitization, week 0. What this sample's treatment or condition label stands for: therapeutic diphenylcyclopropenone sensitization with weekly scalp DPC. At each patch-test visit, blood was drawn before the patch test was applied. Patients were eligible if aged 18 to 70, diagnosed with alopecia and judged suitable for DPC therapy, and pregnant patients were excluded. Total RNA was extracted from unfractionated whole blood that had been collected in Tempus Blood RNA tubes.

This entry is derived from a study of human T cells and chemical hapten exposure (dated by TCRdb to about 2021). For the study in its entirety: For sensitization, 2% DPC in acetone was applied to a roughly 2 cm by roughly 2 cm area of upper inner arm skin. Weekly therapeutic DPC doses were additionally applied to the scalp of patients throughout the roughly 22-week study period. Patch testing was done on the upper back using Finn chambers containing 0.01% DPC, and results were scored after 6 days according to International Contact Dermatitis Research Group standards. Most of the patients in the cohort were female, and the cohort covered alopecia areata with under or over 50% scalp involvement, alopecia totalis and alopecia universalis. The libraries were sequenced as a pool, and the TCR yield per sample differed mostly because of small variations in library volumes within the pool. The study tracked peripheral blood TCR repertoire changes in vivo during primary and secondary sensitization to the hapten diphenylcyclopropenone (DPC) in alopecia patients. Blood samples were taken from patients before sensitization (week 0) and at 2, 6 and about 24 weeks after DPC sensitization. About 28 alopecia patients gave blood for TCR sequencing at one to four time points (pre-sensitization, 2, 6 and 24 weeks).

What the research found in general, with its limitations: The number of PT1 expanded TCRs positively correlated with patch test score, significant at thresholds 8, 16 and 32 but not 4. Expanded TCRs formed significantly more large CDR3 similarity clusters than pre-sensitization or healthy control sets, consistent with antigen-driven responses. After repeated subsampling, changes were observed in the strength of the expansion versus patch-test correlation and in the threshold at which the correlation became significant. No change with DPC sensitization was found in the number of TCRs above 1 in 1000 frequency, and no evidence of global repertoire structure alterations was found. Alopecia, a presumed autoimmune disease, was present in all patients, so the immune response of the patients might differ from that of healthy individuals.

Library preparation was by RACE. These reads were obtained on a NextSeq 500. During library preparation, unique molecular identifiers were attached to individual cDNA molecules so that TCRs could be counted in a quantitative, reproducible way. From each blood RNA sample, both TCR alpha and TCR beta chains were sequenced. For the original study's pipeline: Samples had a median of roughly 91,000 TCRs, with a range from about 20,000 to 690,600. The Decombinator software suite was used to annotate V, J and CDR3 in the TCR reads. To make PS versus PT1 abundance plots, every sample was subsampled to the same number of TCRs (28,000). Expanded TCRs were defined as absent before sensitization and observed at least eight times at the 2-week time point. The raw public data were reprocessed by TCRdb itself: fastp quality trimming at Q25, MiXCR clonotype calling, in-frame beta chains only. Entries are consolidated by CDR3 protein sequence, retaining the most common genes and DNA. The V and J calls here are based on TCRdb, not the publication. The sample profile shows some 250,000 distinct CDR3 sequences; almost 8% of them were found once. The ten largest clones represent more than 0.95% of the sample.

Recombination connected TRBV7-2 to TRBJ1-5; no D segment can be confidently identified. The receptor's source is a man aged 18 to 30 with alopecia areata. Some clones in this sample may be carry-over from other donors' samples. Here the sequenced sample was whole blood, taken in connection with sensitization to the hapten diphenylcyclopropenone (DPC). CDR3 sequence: CASSSEMGVPNQPQHF. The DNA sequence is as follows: TGTGCCAGCAGCTCAGAAATGGGAGTTCCCAATCAGCCCCAGCATTTT.